The 21 T cell receptor beta chains given below trace back to one sample, sequenced in a study of blood T cell repertoires in COVID-19. TCRdb keeps only in-frame clones here, not all; method: immunoSEQ multiplex PCR. The profile covers about 130,000 clones, with about 72% appearing a single time and less than 2.5% taken by the ten largest. Sequencing was done on a sample of peripheral blood. These receptors were taken from a woman in her 70s with acute or convalescent COVID-19.

This rearrangement joins TRBV5-1 to TRBJ2-1; 11 nucleotides agree with TRBD2. The ends lost 0 bases at V and 2 bases at J; junction bases unmatched: 10. Germline CDR1 is SGHRS and CDR2 is YFSETQ. This CDR3 is 19 amino acids long. For the CDR3, the DNA is TGCGCCAGCAGCTTGGCCGGTTTTACGGGACTAGCGGCCTACAATGAGCAGTTCTTC. Its translation is CASSLAGFTGLAAYNEQFF.

The chain joins TRBV6-1 to TRBJ2-1, with D maybe TRBD2 (6 bases). Germline V gene data show CDR1 as MNHNS and CDR2 as SASEGT. This CDR3 comprises 16 residues. Trimming cost V 3 bases and J 3 bases, with 15 bases left between them. CDR3 region: CASSESGAGFYNEQFF. The CDR3 DNA follows: TGTGCCAGCAGTGAGTCCGGGGCGGGGTTCTACAATGAGCAGTTCTTC.

The chain uses TRBV19 and TRBJ2-7, with TRBD2 matching 8 bases. Trimming removed 8 bases from V and 2 bases from J; junction bases left unmatched: 11. Germline V gene lookup returns CDR1 LNHDA and CDR2 SQIVND (reference sequence). This CDR3 is 15 amino acids long. CDR3 protein: CASQPVAGRAYEQYF. Here the CDR3 DNA reads TGTGCCAGTCAACCGGTAGCGGGAAGAGCCTACGAGCAGTACTTC. The whole variable domain, remainder taken from reference TRBV19 and TRBJ2-7, is DGGITQSPKYLFRKEGQNVTLSCEQNLNHDAMYWYRQDPGQGLRLIYYSQIVNDFQKGDIAEGYSVSREKKESFPLTVTSAQKNPTAFYLCASQPVAGRAYEQYFGPGTRLTVT.

This chain joins TRBV28 and TRBJ2-3; TRBD1 is a possible D gene (6 bases). Germline CDR1 reads MDHEN; CDR2 reads SYDVKM. V lost 6 bases, J lost 4 bases, and 11 bases lay in between. The CDR3 loop spans 13 amino acids. The chain's CDR3 is CASRLQGADTQYF. CDR3 sequence (DNA): TGTGCCAGCAGGCTACAGGGTGCAGATACGCAGTATTTT.

This chain connects TRBV19 to TRBJ2-1; 10 bases line up with TRBD2. The germline V gene encodes CDR1 LNHDA and CDR2 SQIVND (reference sequence). With 7 bases clipped from V and 8 bases from J, the junction kept 14 bases outside the gene matches. This CDR3 has 16 amino acids. In DNA, the CDR3 is TGTGCCAGTACCCCCCTAAGCGGGGGGGCGGTATATGAGCAGTTCTTC. Encoded protein: CASTPLSGGAVYEQFF.

The chain carries TRBV29-1 and TRBJ2-3; maybe TRBD2 (6 bases). V was cut by 2 bases and J by 6 bases, with 21 bases left in between. Germline V gives CDR1 SQVTM, CDR2 ANQGSEA. The CDR3 sequence is 16 residues long. For the CDR3, the DNA is TGCAGCGTTGAAATCGGGGGAGGTCCACCCCGGGATACGCAGTATTTT. It specifies CSVEIGGGPPRDTQYF.

J is TRBJ2-3 and V is TRBV7-2; 9 positions match TRBD2. V was clipped by 3 bases and J by 5 bases; unmatched bases: 9. There are 16 residues in the CDR3. The germline V gene has CDR1 SGHTA and CDR2 FQGNSA. DNA of the CDR3: TGTGCCAGCAGCTTTAATAGCGGGGGAGGGGTAGATACGCAGTATTTT. Protein product: CASSFNSGGGVDTQYF.

V gene TRBV6-2 or TRBV6-3 combines with J gene TRBJ1-5, with 7 positions matching TRBD1. Germline V lookup: CDR1 MNHEY, CDR2 SVGEGT. The CDR3 covers 16 residues. Germline trimming cut 0 bases from V and 8 bases from J; bases unmatched to any gene: 10. CDR3 sequence (DNA): TGTGCCAGCAGTTACTCCGCGACAGGGAGCAGGGAGCCCCAGCATTTT. It is translated as CASSYSATGSREPQHF.

The genes are TRBV3-1 (or the pseudogene TRBV3-2) and TRBJ2-3, with a tentative D call TRBD2 (6 bases). Germline V lookup: CDR1 LGHDT, CDR2 YNNKEL (reference sequence). With 0 bases removed from V and 1 base from J, the gap between germline ends came to 17 bases. The CDR3 has 18 amino acids. CDR3 region: CASSQDSGPGLGTDTQYF. In DNA form, the CDR3 reads TGTGCCAGCAGCCAAGATAGCGGACCGGGGTTGGGCACAGATACGCAGTATTTT.

This chain joins TRBV3-1 (or the pseudogene TRBV3-2) and TRBJ2-1; 8 positions match TRBD2. The V gene end was trimmed by 0 bases and the J gene end by 6 bases; junction bases not matched to a gene: 4. The length of the CDR3 is 15 residues. Per germline, CDR1 LGHDT and CDR2 YNNKEL (reference sequence). The CDR3 here is CASSQDTGRANEQFF. CDR3 coding DNA: TGTGCCAGCAGCCAAGATACCGGGAGGGCCAATGAGCAGTTCTTC.

V usage is TRBV2 and J usage is TRBJ2-5; weak D call: TRBD2 (6 bases). The CDR3 sequence is 15 residues long. CDR1 is SNHLY, CDR2 FYNNEI, per germline. The germline V and J ends were trimmed by 0 bases and 5 bases, with 13 bases remaining between them. CDR3 in DNA: TGTGCCAGCAGTGAAGCGCTTCTAGGAGGGGAGACCCAGTACTTC. Its protein is CASSEALLGGETQYF.

The chain uses TRBV12-5 and TRBJ2-7; D is unresolved. CDR3 length: 14 residues. Germline V lookup: CDR1 LGHNT, CDR2 FRNRAP. Trimming removed 2 bases from V and 7 bases from J, with 15 bases in between. This chain's CDR3 is CASGLYSRPWEQYF. The CDR3 bases are TGTGCTAGTGGTTTGTACTCCAGGCCATGGGAGCAGTACTTC.

The sample holds many counts of this clone. The V and J genes are TRBV6-1 and TRBJ1-6, with D possibly being TRBD1 (5 bases). The CDR3 totals 16 residues. The V gene lost 3 bases and the J gene lost 7 bases, with 16 bases spanning the gap. Germline values: CDR1 MNHNS, CDR2 SASEGT. CDR3 nucleotide sequence: TGTGCCAGCAGTGAGTTTACCGGGCAGGGAAATTCACCCCTCCACTTT. Translated: CASSEFTGQGNSPLHF.

The J gene is TRBJ2-7, the V gene TRBV9, with 8 bases that match TRBD1. The ends lost 4 bases at V and 6 bases at J; junction bases unmatched: 12. The CDR3 runs to 15 residues. CDR1 and CDR2 from the germline V gene are SGDLS and YYNGEE. This CDR3 is CASSPWTGQGLEQYF. DNA for the CDR3: TGTGCCAGCAGCCCCTGGACAGGGCAGGGCCTCGAGCAGTACTTC.

The table lists this clone with a few counts. V usage is TRBV28 and J usage is TRBJ2-7; TRBD2 matches at 8 bases. The trim removed 5 bases at V and 3 bases at J, leaving 9 bases unmatched. Germline CDR1 and CDR2: MDHEN and SYDVKM. The CDR3 loop spans 15 amino acids. The CDR3 region has the DNA TGTGCCAGCAGTCTAAGCGGGAGCGGTGGCTACGAGCAGTACTTC. This gives the protein CASSLSGSGGYEQYF.

The chain carries TRBV25-1 and TRBJ2-3, with TRBD2 identical over 13 bases. Germline V lookup: CDR1 MGHDK, CDR2 SYGVNS. This CDR3 contains 15 residues. J lost 5 bases, V lost 7 bases, and 6 bases had no gene match. The CDR3 DNA follows: TGTGCCAGCACCGGACTAGCGGGAGTAGGAGATACGCAGTATTTT. This sequence encodes CASTGLAGVGDTQYF.

The chain has TRBV11-3 and TRBJ1-1; D ambiguous. Trimming cost V 0 bases and J 0 bases, with 5 bases left between them. This CDR3 spans 14 amino acids. CDR1 is SGHNT and CDR2 is YENEEA in the germline V gene. As DNA, the CDR3 is TGTGCCAGCAGCTTAGATGGCCTGAACACTGAAGCTTTCTTT. Translating gives CASSLDGLNTEAFF.

DNA for the CDR3: TGTGCCAGTCGTCAGGGGGGACAGAGCTCTGGAAACACCATATATTTT. Its translation: CASRQGGQSSGNTIYF. V and J are TRBV19 and TRBJ1-3, with 7 bases that match TRBD1. Germline V gives CDR1 LNHDA, CDR2 SQIVND (reference sequence). This CDR3 is built from 16 residues. V lost 8 bases, J lost 0 bases, and 10 bases stayed unmatched.

This clone was seen more than once but under ten times. V and J are TRBV4-3 and TRBJ2-3; 8 bases are a match to TRBD2. CDR1 and CDR2 (germline): LGHNA, YSLEER. The trim removed 1 base at V and 6 bases at J, leaving 15 bases unmatched. CDR3 length: 18 residues. The CDR3 DNA reads TGCGCCAGCAGCCAAGCCACCGGGACTAGACTTGGGGGGGATACGCAGTATTTT. Its translation: CASSQATGTRLGGDTQYF.

The chain is built from TRBV28 and TRBJ1-5; TRBD1 is a possible D gene (6 bases). CDR3 length: 14 residues. Germline CDR1 reads MDHEN; CDR2 reads SYDVKM. Between the trimmed V and J ends, which lost 3 bases and 6 bases, there was a span of 12 bases. The CDR3 loop reads CASSFGGPGQPQHF. The CDR3 DNA reads as TGTGCCAGCAGTTTTGGGGGCCCCGGTCAGCCCCAGCATTTT. The full variable domain, rest sourced from reference TRBV28 and TRBJ1-5, is DVKVTQSSRYLVKRTGEKVFLECVQDMDHENMFWYRQDPGLGLRLIYFSYDVKMKEKGDIPEGYSVSREKKERFSLILESASTNQTSMYLCASSFGGPGQPQHFGDGTRLSIL.

Worth noting for this clone: The sample contains more than one DNA sequence encoding this CDR3. The chain uses TRBV7-2 and TRBJ1-5, with 8 bases identical to TRBD1. Germline CDR1 and CDR2: SGHTA and FQGNSA. V shed 1 base, J shed 2 bases, and the junction held 1 base outside the gene matches. This CDR3 spans 15 amino acids. The CDR3 region has the DNA TGTGCCAGCAGCTTAGACAGGGGGGGCAATCAGCCCCAGCATTTT. Protein product: CASSLDRGGNQPQHF.